Following are 7 T cell receptor beta chains from one sample sequenced in a study of patients and donors after allogeneic stem cell transplantation. TCRdb analysed the RT-PCR reads with MiXCR anew, one entry per CDR3 protein. The table has 900,000 to 1,000,000 distinct CDR3 sequences, about a sixth seen once. The specimen sequenced was blood, either unsorted or a sorted T cell fraction (not recorded which). The receptors derive from a human donor who was either an allogeneic HSCT recipient or a stem cell or donor lymphocyte infusion donor (not recorded which). It is not recorded whose cells these are; they may come from a transplant donor.

This sequence joins TRBV6-2 or TRBV6-3 and TRBJ1-2; no definite D call. Germline V gene sequence: CDR1 MNHEY, CDR2 SVGEGT. This CDR3 is built from 16 residues. Trimming removed 5 bases at V and 0 bases at J, with 16 bases between. CDR3 loop: CASSRVRPASNYGYTF. The CDR3 DNA follows: TGTGCCAGCAGTCGGGTTCGTCCAGCTTCTAACTATGGCTACACCTTC.

This clonotype was observed a few times. The chain combines TRBV24-1 with TRBJ1-5, with 10 bases that match TRBD1. Germline values: CDR1 KGHDR, CDR2 SFDVKD. Trimming took 9 bases from V and 2 from J; bases not matched to a gene: 3. The CDR3 is made up of 14 amino acids. CDR3 in DNA: TGTGCCACCGCCGGGACAGGGGGCAATCAGCCCCAGCATTTT. Residues: CATAGTGGNQPQHF.

This clonotype turned up a few times. This CDR3 reads CASSSADYTGELFF. The CDR3 nucleotides are TGTGCCAGTAGTTCAGCAGATTACACCGGGGAGCTGTTTTTT. V and J are TRBV19 and TRBJ2-2, with D uncertain. Germline V gene lookup returns CDR1 LNHDA and CDR2 SQIVND (reference sequence). CDR3 size: 14 residues. Trimming took 5 bases from V and 3 from J, leaving 10 bases between them.

V and J are TRBV12-3 or TRBV12-4 and TRBJ1-5, with D perhaps matching TRBD1 (6 bases). Between the trimmed V and J ends, which lost 8 bases and 11 bases, there was a span of 16 bases. This CDR3 is 12 amino acids long. The CDR3 loop is CASARGGGTQHF. CDR3 sequence (DNA): TGTGCCAGCGCACGCGGAGGGGGTACCCAGCATTTT.

V usage is TRBV6-5 and J usage is TRBJ2-3; 7 bases match TRBD2. The CDR3 has 15 residues. Germline loops: CDR1 MNHEY, CDR2 SVGAGI. V lost 0 bases, J lost 3 bases, and 3 bases stayed unmatched. CDR3 nucleotides: TGTGCCAGCAGTTACTCGACCGGGAGGACAGATACGCAGTATTTT. It codes for CASSYSTGRTDTQYF.

This clonotype has just a few counts. V and J are TRBV14 and TRBJ1-1, with D unclear. The V end lost 3 bases, the J end lost 1 base, and 6 bases lay between the germline ends. CDR3 length: 13 amino acids. CDR1 and CDR2 (germline): SGHDN, FVKESK. The CDR3 protein is CASSQWGNTEAFF. DNA for the CDR3: TGTGCCAGCAGCCAGTGGGGGAACACTGAAGCTTTCTTT.

The chain uses TRBV6-1 and TRBJ2-1; 8 bases are shared with TRBD2. The CDR3 has 16 amino acids. V was clipped by 8 bases and J by 8 bases; unmatched bases: 17. Per the germline V gene, CDR1 is MNHNS and CDR2 is SASEGT. Written as DNA, the CDR3 is TGTGCCAGCGAAGACCAACGGGGGGGCTATAAGGATGAGCAGTTCTTC. Amino acid sequence: CASEDQRGGYKDEQFF.